Listed here are 25 T cell receptor beta chains from one sample, sequenced in a study of T cell repertoires in cytomegalovirus infection. These receptors have no known antigen. Each CDR3 protein is one row after TCRdb ran MiXCR on the reads. The sample lists tens of thousands of distinct CDR3 sequences, 20% to 30% occurring once. The source was CD8+ T cells from cultured PBMCs, collected from culture after CMV antigen stimulation. The receptors here all came from a human donor in good health (CMV status not recorded). Some clones in this sample may be carry-over from other donors' samples.

This rearrangement joins TRBV29-1 to TRBJ2-2; TRBD2 is a possible D gene (6 bases). The length of the CDR3 is 14 residues. The V end was cut by 1 base, the J end by 6 bases, with 12 bases between. From germline, CDR1 is SQVTM and CDR2 ANQGSEA. The CDR3 bases are TGCAGCGTTGAAGGTCGGGGGTCCGCCGGGGAGCTGTTTTTT. Translated: CSVEGRGSAGELFF.

The chain links TRBV5-5 to TRBJ2-3, with a weak D call TRBD2 (5 bases). Between the trimmed V and J ends, which lost 0 bases and 0 bases, there was a span of 11 bases. This CDR3 spans 16 amino acids. The germline V gene has CDR1 SGHKS and CDR2 YYEKEE (reference sequence). CDR3 nucleotide sequence: TGTGCCAGCAGCTTGGTCCTCGGGGTTAGCACAGATACGCAGTATTTT. It yields the protein CASSLVLGVSTDTQYF.

The chain combines TRBV6-8 with TRBJ1-2; D unclear. Trimming removed 2 bases at V and 5 bases at J, with 12 bases between. Germline lookup yields CDR1 MNHGY and CDR2 SAAAGT. The CDR3 is made up of 14 amino acids. CDR3 sequence reads: CASSYDRAPYGYTF. DNA for the CDR3: TGTGCCAGCAGTTACGACCGGGCGCCGTATGGCTACACCTTC.

The chain carries TRBV11-2 and TRBJ2-7, with 11 nucleotides matching TRBD1. With V trimmed by 5 bases and J by 6 bases, 6 bases remained unmatched. Germline V CDR1 and CDR2: SGHAT, FQNNGV. This CDR3 has 14 residues. The CDR3 DNA sequence: TGTGCCAGCAGCCTCCGGACAGGGGGCGGCGAGCAGTACTTC. Encoded protein: CASSLRTGGGEQYF.

This chain joins TRBV27 and TRBJ2-7, with no clear D. Between the trimmed V and J ends, which lost 4 bases and 0 bases, there was a span of 4 bases. The germline V gene has CDR1 MNHEY and CDR2 SMNVEV (reference sequence). This CDR3 is 12 amino acids long. This CDR3 is CASSSVSYEQYF. CDR3 nucleotide sequence: TGTGCCAGCAGTTCGGTCTCCTACGAGCAGTACTTC.

This clonotype showed up many times. The J gene is TRBJ2-5, the V gene TRBV7-8; D gene uncertain. This CDR3 has 11 residues. Trimming pared 4 bases from V and 1 base from J, leaving 1 base between. Germline V gene lookup returns CDR1 SGHVS and CDR2 FQNEAQ. The CDR3 here is CASSSQETQYF. For the CDR3, the DNA is TGTGCCAGCAGCTCCCAAGAGACCCAGTACTTC.

The rearrangement links TRBV7-9 to TRBJ2-7, with D uncertain. Trimming removed 5 bases from V and 4 bases from J, with 6 bases in between. There are 11 residues in the CDR3. Germline CDR1 is SEHNR and CDR2 is FQNEAQ (reference sequence). The CDR3 is CASSTNYEQYF. CDR3 nucleotides: TGTGCCAGCAGCACAAATTACGAGCAGTACTTC. Variable domain in full (rest from reference TRBV7-9 and TRBJ2-7): DTGVSQNPRHKITKRGQNVTFRCDPISEHNRLYWYRQTLGQGPEFLTYFQNEAQLEKSRLLSDRFSAERPKGSFSTLEIQRTEQGDSAMYLCASSTNYEQYFGPGTRLTVT.

This clonotype was recorded at least ten times. This chain joins TRBV9 and TRBJ2-2; D gene ambiguous. Trimming took 4 bases from V and 7 from J, leaving 17 bases between them. The CDR3 runs 15 residues. Germline assignment: CDR1 SGDLS and CDR2 YYNGEE. The CDR3 reads CASSPPGRSNGELFF. CDR3 bases: TGTGCCAGCAGCCCGCCCGGACGGAGTAACGGGGAGCTGTTTTTT.

The V call is TRBV6-5, the J call TRBJ1-3; D is perhaps TRBD1 (6 bases). Trimming left V 0 bases short and J 5 bases short, with 14 bases between. The CDR3 is 16 residues long. Germline V gives CDR1 MNHEY, CDR2 SVGAGI. CDR3: CASSYSMRGGRNTIYF. The CDR3 region has the DNA TGTGCCAGCAGTTACTCGATGAGGGGGGGCCGAAACACCATATATTTT.

This clonotype occurred many times. The chain carries TRBV7-9 and TRBJ2-3, with D hard to call. V was shortened by 5 bases and J by 4 bases, with 4 bases between the two germline ends. Germline CDR1 reads SEHNR; CDR2 reads FQNEAQ (reference sequence). The CDR3 has 11 residues. The DNA for the CDR3 is TGTGCCAGCAGCCGCTCAGATACGCAGTATTTT. It codes for CASSRSDTQYF.

The V and J genes are TRBV20-1 and TRBJ2-7, with TRBD1 identical over 7 bases. The junction had 4 bases not matched to a gene; V was cut back by 0 bases and J by 2 bases. This CDR3 comprises 14 residues. CDR1 and CDR2 from the germline V gene are DFQATT and SNEGSKA (reference sequence). The CDR3: CSARDKGQPYEQYF. DNA of the CDR3: TGCAGTGCTAGAGATAAGGGACAGCCCTACGAGCAGTACTTC.

This clonotype was picked up many times. The chain employs TRBV12-3 or TRBV12-4 and TRBJ1-5, with D possibly matching TRBD1 (6 bases). Between the trimmed V and J ends, which lost 7 bases and 4 bases, there was a span of 8 bases. The CDR3 has 12 amino acids. CDR3 sequence reads: CASTDRNQPQHF. The DNA for the CDR3 is TGTGCCAGCACCGACAGGAATCAGCCCCAGCATTTT.

The table lists this clonotype with a few counts. The chain has TRBV11-2 and TRBJ1-2, with 8 bases fitting TRBD1. Germline trimming cut 3 bases from V and 1 base from J; bases unmatched to any gene: 4. CDR3 length equals 15 residues. Germline V gene lookup returns CDR1 SGHAT and CDR2 FQNNGV. In nucleotides, the CDR3 is TGTGCCAGCAGCTTCTCGGACAGGGTTAACTATGGCTACACCTTC. Its translation: CASSFSDRVNYGYTF.

This clonotype was recorded at least ten times. The chain has TRBV12-3 or TRBV12-4 and TRBJ1-3; 7 bases map to TRBD1. Trimming cost V 6 bases and J 3 bases; bases outside gene matches: 5. The CDR3 is made up of 14 amino acids. CDR3 in DNA: TGTGCCAGCAGACATAACAGGGGTGGAAACACCATATATTTT. Translation: CASRHNRGGNTIYF.

About this clonotype itself: Given a much more abundant clone one base away, this may be a read error. The chain couples TRBV12-3 or TRBV12-4 to TRBJ2-3; TRBD1 or TRBD2 may be the D gene (5 bases each). The CDR3 runs 15 residues. The CDR3 sequence is CVSSLVRGPTDTQYF. The CDR3 bases are TGTGTCAGCAGCCTGGTGAGGGGCCCCACAGATACGCAGTATTTT.

The V call is TRBV6-2 or TRBV6-3, the J call TRBJ2-3, with 9 positions matching TRBD2. CDR1 is MNHEY, CDR2 SVGEGT, per germline. The CDR3 covers 19 residues. V was clipped by 0 bases and J by 2 bases; unmatched bases: 12. This CDR3 reads CASSYSQAPSGTHTDTQYF. CDR3 coding DNA: TGTGCCAGCAGTTACTCCCAGGCTCCTAGCGGGACCCACACAGATACGCAGTATTTT.

This chain uses TRBV2 with TRBJ2-5; tentative D call: TRBD1 (6 bases). This CDR3 is 13 amino acids long. CDR1 is SNHLY, CDR2 FYNNEI, per germline. V shed 6 bases and J shed 2 bases, with 10 bases lying between them. The CDR3 region is CASRLQGQETQYF. CDR3 DNA: TGTGCCAGCAGATTACAGGGTCAAGAGACCCAGTACTTC.

This clonotype was counted between two and nine times. The chain links TRBV12-3 or TRBV12-4 to TRBJ2-7; 8 positions agree with TRBD2. CDR3 length: 13 amino acids. V lost 9 bases, J lost 4 bases, and 8 bases stayed unmatched. The CDR3 spells CASLRSGEYEQYF. In nucleotides, the CDR3 is TGTGCCAGTTTACGTAGCGGGGAATACGAGCAGTACTTC.

V gene TRBV20-1 combines with J gene TRBJ2-5; tentative D call: TRBD2 (5 bases). The germline V and J ends were trimmed by 4 bases and 5 bases, with 17 bases remaining between them. Germline loops: CDR1 DFQATT, CDR2 SNEGSKA (reference sequence). The CDR3 has 14 residues. The CDR3 sequence: CSATRVDGVETQYF. CDR3 DNA sequence: TGCAGTGCTACGCGGGTCGACGGGGTTGAGACCCAGTACTTC.

The chain employs TRBV20-1 and TRBJ2-5, with D perhaps TRBD1 or TRBD2 (5 bases each). CDR1 and CDR2 from the germline V gene are DFQATT and SNEGSKA (reference sequence). V was trimmed by 0 bases and J by 4 bases, leaving 12 bases between them. The CDR3 runs 14 residues. The CDR3: CSARDWAGRETQYF. The CDR3 DNA is TGCAGTGCTAGAGACTGGGCAGGGAGAGAGACCCAGTACTTC.

CDR3 sequence: CASSTADFGQPQHF. CDR3 sequence (DNA): TGTGCCAGCAGTACGGCGGACTTTGGGCAGCCCCAGCATTTT. The rearrangement joins TRBV6-2 or TRBV6-3 to TRBJ1-5, with D hard to call. Germline CDR1 and CDR2: MNHEY and SVGEGT. The V end was cut by 5 bases, the J end by 7 bases, with 15 bases between. The CDR3 extends over 14 amino acids.

This chain links TRBV19 with TRBJ2-7, with 10 bases fitting TRBD2. The junction had 0 bases not matched to a gene; V was cut back by 0 bases and J by 1 base. The CDR3 totals 15 residues. Germline V gives CDR1 LNHDA, CDR2 SQIVND (reference sequence). This CDR3 is CASSIEGLASYEQYF. The CDR3 DNA reads TGTGCCAGTAGTATAGAGGGACTAGCGTCCTACGAGCAGTACTTC.

This clonotype was counted many times. This chain links TRBV7-8 with TRBJ2-5; 8 positions agree with TRBD2. The CDR3 loop spans 16 amino acids. The V gene's germline CDR1 is SGHVS and CDR2 FQNEAQ. V was clipped by 0 bases and J by 5 bases; unmatched bases: 8. The DNA of the CDR3 is TGTGCCAGCAGCTTAGCATCGGCGGGGGGTATGGAGACCCAGTACTTC. It is translated as CASSLASAGGMETQYF.

The J gene is TRBJ2-1, the V gene TRBV9, with TRBD1 matching 7 bases. Trimming cost V 1 base and J 5 bases; bases outside gene matches: 9. The CDR3 runs to 16 residues. CDR1 and CDR2 (germline): SGDLS, YYNGEE. CDR3 in DNA: TGTGCCAGCAGCGTATCGGGGACAGATTCCCACAATGAGCAGTTCTTC. It encodes CASSVSGTDSHNEQFF.

Remarks on this clonotype: Since a much larger clone is just one base distant, this may be a read error. The chain recombines TRBV28 with TRBJ1-2; D remains ambiguous. V lost 3 bases, J lost 7 bases, and 12 bases lay in between. Looked up from germline, CDR1 is MDHEN and CDR2 is SYDVKM. This CDR3 region has 13 residues. The CDR3 reads CASSLAGVTGYTF. CDR3 DNA sequence: TGTGCCAGCAGTTTGGCGGGAGTAACTGGCTACACCTTC.